The entry below describes one TCR beta chain. Its cognate antigen is unknown. The sample originates from a study of shared clonotypes between healthy human individuals. Template amounts of 250 to 350 ng DNA, around 33,000 T cell genomes, were employed in unsorted PBMC replicate PCRs. Generated by immunoSEQ multiplex PCR, the TCRdb table keeps only in-frame clones and is missing some. The table includes about 520,000 clones, approximately 78% detected once. Overall study results and limits: Since donors were few, the genetic and exposure-history diversity represented was limited.

Source material: PBMCs. The sequence came from a woman aged 40 to 55 in good health. Some clones in this sample may be carry-over from other donors' samples.

CDR3 DNA sequence: TGCGCCAGCACCGGCGGTCAAATGGGTGAAGCTTTCTTT. Amino acid sequence: CASTGGQMGEAFF. This rearrangement joins TRBV5-1 to TRBJ1-1; no clear D. Germline CDR1 and CDR2: SGHRS and YFSETQ. V lost 6 bases to trimming and J lost 7 bases, with 16 bases between them. CDR3 size: 13 residues.